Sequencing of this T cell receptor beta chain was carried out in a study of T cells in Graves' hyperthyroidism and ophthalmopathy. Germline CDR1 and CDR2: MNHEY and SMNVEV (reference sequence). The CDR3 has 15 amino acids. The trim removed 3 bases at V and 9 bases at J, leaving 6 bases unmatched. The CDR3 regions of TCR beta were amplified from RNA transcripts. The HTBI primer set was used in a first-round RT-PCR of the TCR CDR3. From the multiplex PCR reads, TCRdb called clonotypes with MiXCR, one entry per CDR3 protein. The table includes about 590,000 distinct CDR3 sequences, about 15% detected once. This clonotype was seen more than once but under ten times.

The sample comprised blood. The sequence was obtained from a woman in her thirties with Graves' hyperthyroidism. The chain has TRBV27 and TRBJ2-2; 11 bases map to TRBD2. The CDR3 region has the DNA TGTGCCAGCAGTTTTTCTAGCGGGGGGATCCGGGAGCTGTTTTTT. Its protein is CASSFSSGGIRELFF.